This TCR beta chain was identified in a study of CD8+ T cells in alopecia areata. CDR1 is MNHEY and CDR2 is SMNVEV in the germline V gene (reference sequence). This CDR3 has 14 residues. Investigators isolated RNA and reverse transcribed it into cDNA to act as the sequencing template. Clones were read by immunoSEQ multiplex PCR, and TCRdb kept only the in-frame ones, dropping some. The data show over 9,000 clones, about 67% seen once. Peripheral blood, together with lesional scalp punch biopsies, was collected from alopecia areata patients. Details on this clone: One junction end disagrees with the germline gene, perhaps due to a read error.

This clonotype was obtained from a human donor with alopecia areata. The chain is built from TRBV27 and TRBJ2-6, with D perhaps TRBD1 (5 bases). Sequenced input: skin. The CDR3 is CASKGLSGANVPTF. The CDR3 DNA follows: TGTGCCAGCAAGGGGCTCTCTGGGGCCAACGTCCCGACTTTC.